The 21 T cell receptor beta chains presented below share a single source sample, sequenced in a study of post-analysis software for immune sequencing data. Overall study findings and caveats: Controls had lower frequencies than patients of about 5 TRBV segments, which included TRBV5-6, TRBV5-1 and TRBV20-1.

These TCRs are of unknown antigen specificity. cDNA libraries of TCR beta carried unique molecular identifiers. TCRdb recomputed calls from the PCR reads with MiXCR, one row per CDR3 protein. The sample consists of a few hundred thousand distinct CDR3 sequences, about 38% of them appearing once. Sequenced input: blood. Receptor source: a girl aged 5-17 years with multiple sclerosis.

This clonotype was detected many times. This sequence joins TRBV28 and TRBJ2-1, with a possible D match to TRBD2 (7 bases). V gave up 7 bases and J gave up 0 bases, with 13 bases separating them. The CDR3 contains 15 residues. The germline V gene encodes CDR1 MDHEN and CDR2 SYDVKM. The CDR3 nucleotides read TGTGCCAGCACCGGGGAGGGGGTCTCCTACAATGAGCAGTTCTTC. Protein: CASTGEGVSYNEQFF.

Comments on this clonotype: Given a much more abundant clone one base away, this may be a read error. In DNA, the CDR3 is TGTGCCAGCAGCGGAATAAATGACAGCCTCGAATGGGCGGCTTTCTTT. It translates to CASSGINDSLEWAAFF. This sequence joins TRBV25-1 and TRBJ1-1; weak D call: TRBD1 (5 bases). CDR1 is MGHDK, CDR2 SYGVNS, per germline. V was shortened by 6 bases and J by 11 bases, with 28 bases between the two germline ends. The CDR3 contains 16 residues.

On this clonotype: Just one base apart from a much larger clone, this may be a read error. The gene calls are TRBV5-4 and TRBJ1-6, with D hard to call. The CDR3 spans 15 residues. Germline CDR1 reads SGHNT; CDR2 reads YYREEE (reference sequence). The CDR3 reads CASRPESSYNSPRHF. The DNA of the CDR3 is TGTGCCAGCAGACCGGAGAGCTCCTATAATTCACCCCGCCACTTT.

This chain joins TRBV4-1 and TRBJ2-7, with D perhaps being TRBD1 or TRBD2 (5 bases each). V was clipped by 5 bases and J by 2 bases, with 13 bases between them. Germline V lookup: CDR1 MGHRA, CDR2 YSYEKL. There are 14 residues in the CDR3. CDR3 DNA: TGCGCCAGCAGCGGACGGGACGGCGCCTACGAGCAGTACTTC. Translated: CASSGRDGAYEQYF.

This clonotype has at least ten counts. This chain links TRBV9 with TRBJ2-4; D possibly corresponds to TRBD2 (6 bases). CDR3 size: 19 residues. Looked up from germline, CDR1 is SGDLS and CDR2 is YYNGEE. With 1 base removed from V and 0 bases from J, the gap between germline ends came to 20 bases. CDR3 bases: TGTGCCAGCAGCGTAAGTGCCAGCGGGTCGATCTTAGCCAAAAACATTCAGTACTTC. As protein: CASSVSASGSILAKNIQYF.

This clonotype has a single count. The chain uses TRBV5-1 and TRBJ2-5, with a weak D call TRBD1 (6 bases). Matching the DNA end better, TRBJ2-7 makes the J call doubtful. The CDR3 is made up of 14 amino acids. Germline loops: CDR1 SGHRS, CDR2 YFSETQ. CDR3 sequence: CASSLANRQDEQYF. The CDR3 region has the DNA TGCGCCAGCAGCTTGGCCAATCGACAGGACGAGCAGTACTTC.

The sample holds many counts of this clonotype. The DNA for the CDR3 is TGCAGTGCTAGAGGAGGGGGATCCACTAATGAAAAACTGTTTTTT. The encoded protein is CSARGGGSTNEKLFF. The chain links TRBV20-1 to TRBJ1-4; D is possibly TRBD1 (6 bases). With 1 base removed from V and 2 bases from J, the gap between germline ends came to 11 bases. Germline V lookup: CDR1 DFQATT, CDR2 SNEGSKA (reference sequence). The CDR3 loop spans 15 amino acids.

This clonotype was seen ten or more times. The chain combines TRBV20-1 with TRBJ1-5; TRBD1 matches at 7 bases. There are 16 residues in the CDR3. Per the germline V gene, CDR1 is DFQATT and CDR2 is SNEGSKA (reference sequence). J gave up 7 bases and V 6 bases, and 18 bases lay outside the gene matches. CDR3 bases: TGCAGTGCCATCGGTCGGCGACAGGGCGGAGGCCAGCCCCAGCATTTT. Protein product: CSAIGRRQGGGQPQHF.

This clonotype was found many times. This chain joins TRBV6-1 and TRBJ2-1; D may be TRBD2 (6 bases). The germline V and J ends were trimmed by 2 bases and 6 bases, with 8 bases remaining between them. The CDR3 length is 13 residues. Germline V gives CDR1 MNHNS, CDR2 SASEGT. CDR3: CASSERRGNEQFF. The CDR3 bases are TGTGCCAGCAGTGAAAGGCGGGGCAATGAGCAGTTCTTC.

This clonotype was counted a few times. The chain carries TRBV19 and TRBJ2-1; 10 bases align to TRBD2. The CDR3 contains 15 residues. Germline trimming cut 6 bases from V and 7 bases from J; bases unmatched to any gene: 9. Looked up from germline, CDR1 is LNHDA and CDR2 is SQIVND (reference sequence). CDR3 loop: CASSETGTSDNEQFF. The CDR3 nucleotides read TGTGCCAGTAGCGAGACCGGGACTAGCGATAATGAGCAGTTCTTC.

In regard to this clonotype: This clone may be a read error of a much larger clone one base away. The rearrangement joins TRBV21-1 to TRBJ2-1; the tabulated D call, TRBD2, remains unverified against the DNA. Near its end, the DNA agrees better with TRBJ2-7, so the J call may be wrong. TRBV21-1 is a pseudogene. The CDR3 totals 16 residues. The chain's CDR3 is CASSKGAGVTYNEQYF. CDR3 DNA sequence: TGTGCCAGCAGCAAAGGGGCGGGAGTAACCTACAATGAGCAGTACTTC.

The J gene is TRBJ2-3, the V gene TRBV24-1; 11 nucleotides match TRBD1. Germline-derived CDR1 and CDR2 are KGHDR and SFDVKD. The CDR3 spans 16 residues. V trimming: 3 bases; J trimming: 6 bases; junction bases outside the gene matches: 7. This chain's CDR3 is CATSDPGQGVGDTQYF. The CDR3 DNA is TGTGCCACCAGTGATCCGGGACAGGGGGTTGGGGATACGCAGTATTTT.

The rearrangement uses TRBV20-1 and TRBJ1-6, with TRBD1 identical over 7 bases. Germline V gene sequence: CDR1 DFQATT, CDR2 SNEGSKA (reference sequence). There are 14 residues in the CDR3. Losses at the gene ends were 6 bases for V and 5 bases for J; bases not matched to a gene: 7. In DNA, the CDR3 is TGCAGTGCCTCTGGGGACAGAGATAATTCACCCCTCCACTTT. It translates to CSASGDRDNSPLHF.

Ten or more counts support this clonotype. The gene calls are TRBV6-5 and TRBJ1-2; the match to TRBD1 covers 8 bases. The CDR3 loop spans 14 amino acids. V trimming: 5 bases; J trimming: 7 bases; junction bases outside the gene matches: 9. The V gene's germline CDR1 is MNHEY and CDR2 SVGAGI. The CDR3 sequence: CASSRTGPGVGYTF. The CDR3 nucleotides read TGTGCCAGCAGTCGGACAGGGCCTGGCGTTGGCTACACCTTC.

CDR3 DNA: TGTGCCAGCAGTTTTAGAGGTGAAAAACTGTTTTTT. It is translated as CASSFRGEKLFF. The chain joins TRBV27 to TRBJ1-4; D unresolved. Looked up from germline, CDR1 is MNHEY and CDR2 is SMNVEV (reference sequence). V was trimmed by 3 bases and J by 7 bases, leaving 6 bases between them. This CDR3 has 12 amino acids.

Ten or more counts support this clonotype. This chain uses TRBV18 with TRBJ2-3; D gene ambiguous. Trimming removed 6 bases from V and 9 bases from J, with 13 bases in between. The germline V gene encodes CDR1 KGHSH and CDR2 LQKENI. The CDR3 has 12 amino acids. In DNA, the CDR3 is TGTGCCAGCTCTCTCGAATATTCGACGCAGTATTTT. It specifies CASSLEYSTQYF.

This clonotype was detected ten times or more. The chain is built from TRBV5-1 and TRBJ2-3, with TRBD1 identical over 10 bases. The V gene's germline CDR1 is SGHRS and CDR2 YFSETQ. The J segment lost 5 bases and the V segment lost 0 bases, leaving 15 bases of the junction unmatched. The CDR3 contains 19 residues. The CDR3 DNA sequence: TGCGCCAGCAGCTTGGCCGATAGGTTGGACAGGGGGTTCAGAGATACGCAGTATTTT. Translating it yields CASSLADRLDRGFRDTQYF.

Many counts were recorded for this clonotype. The rearrangement links TRBV7-3 to TRBJ2-2; tentatively, D is TRBD2 (5 bases). CDR1 and CDR2 from the germline V gene are SGHTA and FQGTGA. The V and J ends lost 2 bases and 7 bases respectively, with 11 bases between them. This CDR3 contains 14 residues. CDR3 protein: CASSLEDSGGELFF. The CDR3 DNA is TGTGCCAGCAGCTTAGAGGACTCTGGCGGGGAGCTGTTTTTT.

This clonotype was seen many times. Here the CDR3 reads CATSGDGTRDYNEQFF. Here the CDR3 DNA reads TGTGCCACCAGCGGTGATGGCACCAGGGACTACAATGAGCAGTTCTTC. The rearrangement links TRBV15 to TRBJ2-1; tentative D call: TRBD1 (5 bases). The CDR3 has 16 residues. Germline CDR1 is LNHNV and CDR2 is YYDKDF (reference sequence). Trimming left V 5 bases short and J 3 bases short, with 17 bases between.

Comment on this clonotype: A much larger clone lies a single base off, so this may be a read error. The rearrangement uses TRBV5-1 and TRBJ2-5, with 10 bases aligning to TRBD2. Trimming took 4 bases from V and 3 from J; bases not matched to a gene: 6. The CDR3 is made up of 15 amino acids. Per germline, CDR1 SGHRS and CDR2 YFSETQ. In DNA, the CDR3 is TGCGCCAGCAGCCTCACTAGCGGGACCAAAGAGACCCAGTACTTC. Translation: CASSLTSGTKETQYF. Using reference TRBV5-1 and TRBJ2-5 for the parts outside the CDR3, the full variable domain is KAGVTQTPRYLIKTRGQQVTLSCSPISGHRSVSWYQQTPGQGLQFLFEYFSETQRNKGNFPGRFSGRQFSNSRSEMNVSTLELGDSALYLCASSLTSGTKETQYFGPGTRLLVL.

In regard to this clonotype: A read error is possible here, since a much larger clone lies one base away. CDR3 DNA: TGTGCCAGGGGGGACGGAGGCTACGAGCAGTACTTC. Translated, it gives CARGDGGYEQYF. The chain has TRBV28 and TRBJ2-7, with D perhaps given as TRBD1 or TRBD2 (5 bases each). The CDR3 has 12 residues. From germline, CDR1 is MDHEN and CDR2 SYDVKM. Trimming removed 9 bases from V and 3 bases from J, with 12 bases in between.